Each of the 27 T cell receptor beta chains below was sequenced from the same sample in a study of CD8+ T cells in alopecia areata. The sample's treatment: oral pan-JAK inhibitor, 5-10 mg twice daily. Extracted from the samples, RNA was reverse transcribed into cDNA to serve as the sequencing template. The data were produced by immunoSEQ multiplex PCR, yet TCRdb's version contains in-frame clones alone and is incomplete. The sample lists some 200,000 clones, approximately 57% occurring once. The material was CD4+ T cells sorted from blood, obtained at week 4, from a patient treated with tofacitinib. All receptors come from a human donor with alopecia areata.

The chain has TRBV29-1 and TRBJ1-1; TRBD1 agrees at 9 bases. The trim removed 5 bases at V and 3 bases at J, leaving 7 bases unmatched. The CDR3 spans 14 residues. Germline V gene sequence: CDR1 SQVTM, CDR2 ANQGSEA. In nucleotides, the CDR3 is TGCAGCGTTCACAGGGGGCTCGGGGACACTGAAGCTTTCTTT. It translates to CSVHRGLGDTEAFF.

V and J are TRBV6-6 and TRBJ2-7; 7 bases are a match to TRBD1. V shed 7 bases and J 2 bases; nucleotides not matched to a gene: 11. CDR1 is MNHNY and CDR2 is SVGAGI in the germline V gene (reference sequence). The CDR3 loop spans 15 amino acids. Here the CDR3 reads CASTLVGQVTYEQYF. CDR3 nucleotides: TGTGCCAGCACTTTAGTCGGACAGGTAACCTACGAGCAGTACTTC.

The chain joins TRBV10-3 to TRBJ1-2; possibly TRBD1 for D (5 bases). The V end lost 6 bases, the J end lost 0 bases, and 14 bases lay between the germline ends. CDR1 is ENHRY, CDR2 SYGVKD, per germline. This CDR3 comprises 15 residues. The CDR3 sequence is CAIRGPRASNYGYTF. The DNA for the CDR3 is TGTGCCATCAGGGGTCCCAGGGCGTCTAACTATGGCTACACCTTC.

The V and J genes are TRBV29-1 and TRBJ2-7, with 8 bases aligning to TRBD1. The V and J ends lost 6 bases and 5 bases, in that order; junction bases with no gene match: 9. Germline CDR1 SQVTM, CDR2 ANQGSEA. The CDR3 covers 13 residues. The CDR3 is CSVDRDRGNEQYF. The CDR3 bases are TGCAGCGTGGACCGCGACAGGGGCAACGAGCAGTACTTC.

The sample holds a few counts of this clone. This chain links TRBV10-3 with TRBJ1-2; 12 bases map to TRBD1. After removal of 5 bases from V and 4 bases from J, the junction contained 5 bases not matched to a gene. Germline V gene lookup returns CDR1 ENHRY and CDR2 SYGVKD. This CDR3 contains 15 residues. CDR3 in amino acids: CAISPGQGARYGYTF. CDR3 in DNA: TGTGCCATCAGTCCGGGACAGGGGGCGCGCTATGGCTACACCTTC.

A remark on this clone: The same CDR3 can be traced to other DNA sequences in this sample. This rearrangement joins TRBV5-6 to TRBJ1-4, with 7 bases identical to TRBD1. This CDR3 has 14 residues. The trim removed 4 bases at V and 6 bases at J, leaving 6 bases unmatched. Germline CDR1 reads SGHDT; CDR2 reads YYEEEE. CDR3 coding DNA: TGTGCCAGCAGCCCCAGGGGGAGGGATGAAAAACTGTTTTTT. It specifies CASSPRGRDEKLFF.

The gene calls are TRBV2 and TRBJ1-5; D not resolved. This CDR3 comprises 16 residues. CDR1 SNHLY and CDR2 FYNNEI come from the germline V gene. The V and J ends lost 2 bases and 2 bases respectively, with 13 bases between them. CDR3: CASSENRVRGNQPQHF. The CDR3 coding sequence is TGTGCCAGCAGTGAAAACCGGGTTCGAGGCAATCAGCCCCAGCATTTT.

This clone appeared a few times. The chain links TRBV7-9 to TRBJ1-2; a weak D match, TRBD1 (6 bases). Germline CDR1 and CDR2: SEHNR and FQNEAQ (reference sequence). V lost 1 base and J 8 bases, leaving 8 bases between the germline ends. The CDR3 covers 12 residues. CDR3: CASSLEGGGYTF. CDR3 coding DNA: TGTGCCAGCAGCTTAGAAGGGGGAGGCTACACCTTC.

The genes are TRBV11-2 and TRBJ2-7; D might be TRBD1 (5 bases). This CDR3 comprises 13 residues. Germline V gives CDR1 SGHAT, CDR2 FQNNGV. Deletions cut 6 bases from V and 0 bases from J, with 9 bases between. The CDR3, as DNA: TGTGCCAGCAGTCAAGACAGCTCCTACGAGCAGTACTTC. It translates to CASSQDSSYEQYF.

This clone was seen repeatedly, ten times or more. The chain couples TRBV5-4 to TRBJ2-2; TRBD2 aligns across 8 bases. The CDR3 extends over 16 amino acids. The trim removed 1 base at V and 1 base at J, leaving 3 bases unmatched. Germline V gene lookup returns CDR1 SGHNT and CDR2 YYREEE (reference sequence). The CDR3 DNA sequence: TGTGCCAGCAGCTTGCTTCTAGCGGGGAACACCGGGGAGCTGTTTTTT. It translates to CASSLLLAGNTGELFF.

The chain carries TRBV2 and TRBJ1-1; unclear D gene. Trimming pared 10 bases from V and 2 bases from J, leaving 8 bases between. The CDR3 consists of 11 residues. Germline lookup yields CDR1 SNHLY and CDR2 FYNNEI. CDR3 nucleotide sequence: TGTGCCACTCACGTAAACACTGAAGCTTTCTTT. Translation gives CATHVNTEAFF.

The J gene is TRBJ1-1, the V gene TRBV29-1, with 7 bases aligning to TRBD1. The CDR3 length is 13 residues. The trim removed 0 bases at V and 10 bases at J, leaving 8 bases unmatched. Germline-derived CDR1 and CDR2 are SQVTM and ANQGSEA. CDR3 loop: CSVEDLEGAGAFF. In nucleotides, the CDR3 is TGCAGCGTTGAAGATCTGGAGGGGGCGGGAGCTTTCTTT.

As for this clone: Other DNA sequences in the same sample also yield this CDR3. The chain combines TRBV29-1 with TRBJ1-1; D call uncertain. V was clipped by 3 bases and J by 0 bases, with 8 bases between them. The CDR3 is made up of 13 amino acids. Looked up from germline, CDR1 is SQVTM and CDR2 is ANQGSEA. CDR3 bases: TGCAGCGTTGAGAGAAGACTGAACACTGAAGCTTTCTTT. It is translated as CSVERRLNTEAFF.

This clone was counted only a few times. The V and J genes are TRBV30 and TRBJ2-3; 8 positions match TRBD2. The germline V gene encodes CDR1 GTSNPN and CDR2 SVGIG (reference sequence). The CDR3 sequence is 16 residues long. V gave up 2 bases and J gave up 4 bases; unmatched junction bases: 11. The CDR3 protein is CAWSPPGLVYADTQYF. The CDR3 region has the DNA TGTGCCTGGAGTCCTCCGGGACTAGTGTACGCAGATACGCAGTATTTT. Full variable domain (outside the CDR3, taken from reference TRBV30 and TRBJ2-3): SQTIHQWPATLVQPVGSPLSLECTVEGTSNPNLYWYRQAAGRGLQLLFYSVGIGQISSEVPQNLSASRPQDRQFILSSKKLLLSDSGFYLCAWSPPGLVYADTQYFGPGTRLTVL.

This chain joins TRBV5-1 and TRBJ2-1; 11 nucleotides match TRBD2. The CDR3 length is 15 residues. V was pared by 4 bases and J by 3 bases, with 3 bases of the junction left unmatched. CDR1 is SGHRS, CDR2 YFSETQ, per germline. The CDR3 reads CASSRTSGGYNEQFF. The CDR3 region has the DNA TGCGCCAGCAGCCGAACTAGCGGGGGCTACAATGAGCAGTTCTTC.

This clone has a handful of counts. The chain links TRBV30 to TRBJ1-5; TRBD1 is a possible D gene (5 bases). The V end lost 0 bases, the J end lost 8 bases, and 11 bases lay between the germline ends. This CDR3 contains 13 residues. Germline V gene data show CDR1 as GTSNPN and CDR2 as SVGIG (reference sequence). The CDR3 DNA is TGTGCCTGGAGTGTGGGGGACGTGGAGCCCCAGCATTTT. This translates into CAWSVGDVEPQHF.

The chain's CDR3 is CASGSGLTGGDSPLHF. The CDR3 nucleotides are TGTGCTAGTGGTTCGGGGTTGACAGGTGGGGATTCACCCCTCCACTTT. This chain links TRBV12-5 with TRBJ1-6, with D possibly TRBD1 on 6 matching bases. Germline V CDR1 and CDR2: LGHNT, FRNRAP. With 4 bases removed from V and 8 bases from J, the gap between germline ends came to 18 bases. The CDR3 is 16 amino acids.

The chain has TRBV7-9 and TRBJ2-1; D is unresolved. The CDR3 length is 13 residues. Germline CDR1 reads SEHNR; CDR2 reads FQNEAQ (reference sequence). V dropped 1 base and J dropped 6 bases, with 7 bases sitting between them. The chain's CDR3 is CASSLVDRNEQFF. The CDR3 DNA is TGTGCCAGCAGCTTAGTCGATCGCAATGAGCAGTTCTTC.

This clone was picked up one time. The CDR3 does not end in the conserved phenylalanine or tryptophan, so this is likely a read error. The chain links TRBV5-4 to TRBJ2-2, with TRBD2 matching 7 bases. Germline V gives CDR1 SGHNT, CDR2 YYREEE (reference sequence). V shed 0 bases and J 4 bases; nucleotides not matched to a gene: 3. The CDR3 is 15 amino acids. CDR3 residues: CASSLAGGGTGELFC. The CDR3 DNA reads TGTGCCAGCAGCTTGGCGGGCGGGGGCACCGGGGAGCTGTTTTGT.

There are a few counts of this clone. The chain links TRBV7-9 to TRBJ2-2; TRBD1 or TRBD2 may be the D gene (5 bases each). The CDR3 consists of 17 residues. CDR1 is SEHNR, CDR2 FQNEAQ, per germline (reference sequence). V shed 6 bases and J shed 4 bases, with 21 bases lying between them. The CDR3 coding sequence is TGTGCCAGCAGTCATATTGGGGGTGCGACCTTCACCGGGGAGCTGTTTTTT. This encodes CASSHIGGATFTGELFF.

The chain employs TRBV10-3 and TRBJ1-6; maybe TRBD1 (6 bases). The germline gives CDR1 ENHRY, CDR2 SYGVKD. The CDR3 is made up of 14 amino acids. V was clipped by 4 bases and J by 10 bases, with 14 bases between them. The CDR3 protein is CAISGSGVGSPLHF. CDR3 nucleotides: TGTGCCATCAGTGGGTCAGGGGTTGGGTCACCCCTCCACTTT.

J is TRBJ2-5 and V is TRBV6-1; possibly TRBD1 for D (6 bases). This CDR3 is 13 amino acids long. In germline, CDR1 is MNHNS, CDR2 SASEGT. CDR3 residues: CAATGPRQETQYF. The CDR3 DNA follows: TGTGCAGCCACAGGGCCCCGTCAAGAGACCCAGTACTTC.

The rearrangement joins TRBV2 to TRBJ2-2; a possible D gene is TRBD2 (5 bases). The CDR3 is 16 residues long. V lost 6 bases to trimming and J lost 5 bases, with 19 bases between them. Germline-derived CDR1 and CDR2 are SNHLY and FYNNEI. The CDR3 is CASSPGMGSRTGELFF. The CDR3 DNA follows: TGTGCCAGCAGCCCGGGAATGGGTTCCCGAACCGGGGAGCTGTTTTTT.

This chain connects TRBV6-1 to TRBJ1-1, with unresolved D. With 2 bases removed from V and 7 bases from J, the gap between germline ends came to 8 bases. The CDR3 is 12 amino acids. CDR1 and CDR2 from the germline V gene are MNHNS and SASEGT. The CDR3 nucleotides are TGTGCCAGCAGTGAACCTTTCCTTGAAGCTTTCTTT. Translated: CASSEPFLEAFF.

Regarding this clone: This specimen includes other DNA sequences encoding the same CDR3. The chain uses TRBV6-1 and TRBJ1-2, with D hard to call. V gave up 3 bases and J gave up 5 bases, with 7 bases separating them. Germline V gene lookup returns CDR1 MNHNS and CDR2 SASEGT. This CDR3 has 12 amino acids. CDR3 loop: CASSEVGYGYTF. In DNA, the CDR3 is TGTGCCAGCAGTGAGGTGGGGTATGGCTACACCTTC.

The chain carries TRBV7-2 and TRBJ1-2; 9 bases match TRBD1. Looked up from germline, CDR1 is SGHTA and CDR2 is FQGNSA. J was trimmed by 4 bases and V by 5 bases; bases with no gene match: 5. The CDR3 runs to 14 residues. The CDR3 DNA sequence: TGTGCCAGCAGCGTAACGGACAGGGGCTATGGCTACACCTTC. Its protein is CASSVTDRGYGYTF. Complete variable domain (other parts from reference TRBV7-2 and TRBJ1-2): GAGVSQSPSNKVTEKGKDVELRCDPISGHTALYWYRQSLGQGLEFLIYFQGNSAPDKSGLPSDRFSAERTGGSVSTLTIQRTQQEDSAVYLCASSVTDRGYGYTFGSGTRLTVV.

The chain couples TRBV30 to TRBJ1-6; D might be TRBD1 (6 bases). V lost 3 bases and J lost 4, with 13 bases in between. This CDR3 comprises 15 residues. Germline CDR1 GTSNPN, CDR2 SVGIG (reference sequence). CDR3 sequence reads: CAWSGQGRYNSPLHF. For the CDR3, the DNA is TGTGCCTGGAGCGGGCAGGGGAGGTATAATTCACCCCTCCACTTT.